This TCR beta chain stems from a study of blood T cells in healthy people across ages. Then a second PCR, running roughly 7 to 11 cycles, was carried out with a sample-barcoded 5' primer and a J-beta primer mix. Each CDR3 protein gets one entry after TCRdb re-called the 5' RACE reads with MiXCR. The table records hundreds of thousands of distinct CDR3 sequences, roughly 64% of them present only once. CDR3 length: 17 amino acids. Germline assignment: CDR1 MNHNY and CDR2 SVGAGI (reference sequence). V shed 2 bases, J shed 0 bases, and the junction held 5 bases outside the gene matches. Source material: blood. The receptor comes from a man aged 30-40 years in good health. V and J are TRBV6-6 and TRBJ2-3, with 10 bases lining up with TRBD2. The DNA for the CDR3 is TGTGCCAGCAGTTACAGGCTAGCGGGAGCGAGCACAGATACGCAGTATTTT. Its translation: CASSYRLAGASTDTQYF.